This T cell receptor beta chain was sequenced for a study of neurological immune-mediated disorders (dated by TCRdb to about 2019). Broadly, across the study: Among the approximately 34 multiple sclerosis patients, approximately 31 had relapsing-remitting MS and 3 had secondary progressive MS. Peripheral blood TCR-beta repertoires from patients with HTLV-I-associated myelopathy (HAM/TSP), patients with multiple sclerosis, and healthy controls were compared in the study using UMI-based sequencing. The approximately 99 TCR-beta libraries included longitudinal samples, technical triplicates and paired sorted CD4+ and CD8+ T-cell subsets alongside PBMC samples. The cohort was made up of 60 to 75 subjects, consisting of roughly 15 HAM/TSP patients, approximately 35 multiple sclerosis patients and around 20 healthy controls. Overall study outcomes, separate from this receptor: No identical CDR3 amino acid sequences were shared among expanded clones across subjects, suggesting private TCR-beta repertoires in all groups. The MS cluster showed no association with clinical or MRI features, and the authors stated that larger cohorts are needed. Phylogenetic analysis grouped repertoires from 18 of 34 MS patients into a cluster of related CDR3 sequences, suggesting a possible repertoire-level signature. TCR clonal expansion was greatest in HAM/TSP patients and smallest in MS patients, who ranked below even healthy controls.

cDNA was synthesized by template-switch 5'RACE using a primer with a 10-nucleotide random unique molecular identifier that tagged each TCR transcript. Every sequencing run yielded over 160 million TCR-beta sequences covering 15-18 subjects. The RNeasy kit was used to extract total RNA. TCR-beta VDJ regions were amplified with primers for the TCR constant region and the 5'RACE anchor, using the KAPA Real-time Library Amplification kit. A first PCR added sample indexes and Illumina adaptors, after which a second PCR increased the library yield. After Ampure bead purification, the TCR product of roughly 650 bp was size-selected on a 2% E-gel SizeSelection system. Before pooling, library quality was assessed on a Bioanalyzer, concentration was determined with Qubit, and library quantification was performed with the Kapa Library Quantification kit. Libraries were sequenced paired-end 2 x 150 bp on an Illumina HiSeq 2500. To increase sequence diversity, roughly 25-31% phiX was spiked into each library pool. In the original analysis: Quality-filtered reads were processed with the UMI-based MiGEC pipeline, and over 75% of raw TCR sequences were removed by the MiGEC pipeline during error correction. IMGT germline references were used for aligning VDJ genes, and each clonotype was defined as a unique CDR3 amino acid sequence together with its V-J genes. VDJtools evaluated clonal expansion, Shannon diversity and CDR3 relatedness (CalcPairwiseDistances, ClusterSamples); CLCbio workbench built phylogenetic trees. A clone was classed as expanded if it had 8 or more unique UMIs, a cutoff based on coefficient-of-variation modelling across technical triplicates. In TCRdb, the public reads were trimmed at Q25 with fastp and aligned with MiXCR, with productive beta chains retained. For every CDR3 protein sequence, its rows merge into one entry that carries the most common genes and DNA. The V and J calls come from TCRdb's annotation, not from the publication. Across this sample there are tens of thousands of distinct CDR3 sequences, with just over 2.5% seen only once. The top ten hold around 1.1% of the sample.

Of note for this clonotype: Which antigen it targets is not known. The record has no base qualities; no much larger clone is one base away.

Unsorted PBMC libraries were generated from 2 million PBMCs stored in RNAlater at -80 °C until RNA extraction. The multiple sclerosis patients were enrolled in a US clinical protocol that evaluated disease progression with magnetic resonance imaging. PBMCs were separated from peripheral blood using Ficoll-Hypaque density gradient centrifugation and then cryopreserved in liquid nitrogen. The junction carries 9 bases between V and J, which are trimmed by 7 bases and 6 bases respectively. The CDR1 and CDR2 encoded by the germline V gene are MDHEN and SYDVKM. From its cysteine to its phenylalanine, the CDR3 spans 11 amino acids. The entry retains the CDR3 DNA only, 33 bases that are in frame from base 1.

The receptor was isolated from a woman between 25 and 40 years old with multiple sclerosis. The chain is assembled from TRBV28 and TRBJ1-2; the D gene is unclear. Sequencing was performed on PBMCs. The DNA sequence is as follows: TGTGCCAGCACCCCCGGGAATGGCTACACCTTC. Translated, it reads CASTPGNGYTF.